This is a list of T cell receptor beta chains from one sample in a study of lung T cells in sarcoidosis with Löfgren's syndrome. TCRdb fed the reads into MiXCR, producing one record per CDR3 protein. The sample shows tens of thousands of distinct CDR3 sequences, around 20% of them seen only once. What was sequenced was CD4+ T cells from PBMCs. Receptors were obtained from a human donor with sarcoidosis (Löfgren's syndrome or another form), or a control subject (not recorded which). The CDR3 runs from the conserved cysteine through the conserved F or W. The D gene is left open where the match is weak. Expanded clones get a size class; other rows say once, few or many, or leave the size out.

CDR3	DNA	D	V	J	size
CSVDGYYGYTF	TGCAGCGTTGACGGATACTATGGCTACACCTTC	NA	TRBV29-1	TRBJ1-2	NA
CSVDVESTDTQYF	TGCAGCGTTGATGTGGAAAGCACAGATACGCAGTATTTT	NA	TRBV29-1	TRBJ2-3	few
CASSARDRGGEQFF	TGTGCCAGCAGCGCTAGGGACAGGGGCGGTGAGCAGTTCTTC	TRBD1	TRBV5-6	TRBJ2-1	NA
CSASRDTNTEAFF	TGCAGTGCAAGCCGGGACACGAACACTGAAGCTTTCTTT	NA	TRBV20-1	TRBJ1-1	many
CASSLGVTGRDTIYF	TGTGCCAGCAGCTTAGGAGTGACAGGGAGAGACACCATATATTTT	TRBD1	TRBV7-2	TRBJ1-3	NA
CSAGDRGSTDTQYF	TGCAGTGCTGGGGACAGGGGGAGCACAGATACGCAGTATTTT	TRBD1	TRBV20-1	TRBJ2-3	many
CASSTETQKGFQETQYF	TGTGCCAGCAGTACTGAGACTCAAAAGGGATTTCAAGAGACCCAGTACTTC	NA	TRBV6-1	TRBJ2-5	many
CASSLVPSGSPYNEQFF	TGTGCCAGCAGTTTAGTTCCTAGCGGGTCGCCCTACAATGAGCAGTTCTTC	TRBD2	TRBV28	TRBJ2-1	many
CASSLSGGSYEQYF	TGTGCCAGCAGTTTATCAGGGGGCTCCTACGAGCAGTACTTC	TRBD1	TRBV28	TRBJ2-7	many
CSASPSGTGYGYTF	TGCAGTGCTAGCCCATCCGGGACAGGCTATGGCTACACCTTC	TRBD1	TRBV20-1	TRBJ1-2	few
CASSLDGSGNTIYF	TGTGCCAGCAGCCTGGACGGATCAGGAAACACCATATATTTT	NA	TRBV5-5	TRBJ1-3	NA
CASSPEGLAGYTF	TGCGCCAGCAGCCCGGAGGGGTTGGCTGGCTACACCTTC	NA	TRBV5-1	TRBJ1-2	NA
CSVWAGETQYF	TGCAGTGTATGGGCGGGAGAGACCCAGTACTTC	NA	TRBV20-1	TRBJ2-5	many
CASSQVLGGGNQPQHF	TGTGCCAGCAGCCAAGTCTTGGGGGGGGGCAATCAGCCCCAGCATTTT	NA	TRBV4-2	TRBJ1-5	NA
CASSRGGGPFETQYF	TGCGCCAGCAGTCGGGGCGGGGGGCCGTTTGAGACCCAGTACTTC	TRBD2	TRBV10-2	TRBJ2-5	few
CASSPDALHVTQYF	TGTGCCAGCTCACCCGACGCCCTTCATGTTACGCAGTATTTT	NA	TRBV18	TRBJ2-3	NA
CASREGQHNSPLHF	TGTGCCAGCAGGGAGGGACAGCATAATTCACCCCTCCACTTT	TRBD1	TRBV27	TRBJ1-6	many
CGALMGKGMNTEAFF	TGCGGTGCTTTGATGGGGAAGGGTATGAACACTGAAGCTTTCTTT	NA	TRBV20-1	TRBJ1-1	few
CASRRLTQETQYF	TGTGCCAGCCGTCGGTTGACCCAAGAGACCCAGTACTTC	NA	TRBV7-2	TRBJ2-5	many
CASRPVPIGGYGYTF	TGTGCCAGCAGGCCCGTCCCTATAGGCGGCTATGGCTACACCTTC	NA	TRBV28	TRBJ1-2	many
CASSREGGTHEAFF	TGTGCCAGCAGTCGTGAAGGGGGCACCCATGAAGCTTTCTTT	TRBD1	TRBV2	TRBJ1-1	NA
CSAGQGRERFF	TGCAGCGCCGGACAGGGCCGCGAGCGGTTCTTC	TRBD1	TRBV29-1	TRBJ2-1	once
CSVTGNTGELFF	TGCAGCGTTACAGGGAACACCGGGGAGCTGTTTTTT	NA	TRBV29-1	TRBJ2-2	NA
CASSYDGESAIYF	TGTGCCAGCAGTTACGATGGGGAGTCCGCCATATATTTT	NA	TRBV6-6	TRBJ1-3	NA
CASSRTGKRTDTQYF	TGTGCCAGCAGCCGGACCGGCAAGCGCACAGATACGCAGTATTTT	NA	TRBV2	TRBJ2-3	many
CASSPPETGGAYEQYF	TGTGCCAGCTCACCACCGGAGACAGGGGGTGCCTACGAGCAGTACTTC	TRBD1	TRBV18	TRBJ2-7	NA
CASSRRQGWADEQFF	TGCGCCAGCAGCCGTCGACAGGGATGGGCCGATGAGCAGTTCTTC	TRBD1	TRBV5-1	TRBJ2-1	NA
CASSSRDPQPYEQYF	TGTGCCAGCAGTTCGCGGGACCCTCAACCCTACGAGCAGTACTTC	NA	TRBV12-3/TRBV12-4	TRBJ2-7	NA
CATSRSGGGNTIYF	TGTGCCACCAGCAGATCTGGGGGTGGAAACACCATATATTTT	NA	TRBV15	TRBJ1-3	many
CASSLWGAEAFF	TGTGCCAGCAGCTTATGGGGGGCAGAAGCTTTCTTT	NA	TRBV7-2	TRBJ1-1	NA
CASSSDRGFSGANVLTF	TGTGCCAGCAGTTCAGACAGGGGGTTCTCTGGGGCCAACGTCCTGACTTTC	TRBD1	TRBV2	TRBJ2-6	many
CASSPGDRTVYEQYF	TGTGCCAGCAGCCCAGGGGACAGGACCGTCTACGAGCAGTACTTC	TRBD1	TRBV7-8	TRBJ2-7	NA
CASGQGPGREAFF	TGTGCCAGCGGCCAAGGCCCAGGGCGTGAAGCTTTCTTT	NA	TRBV3-1	TRBJ1-1	NA
CASSQTSGGREFF	TGCGCCAGCAGCCAGACTAGCGGGGGCCGGGAGTTCTTC	TRBD2	TRBV5-1	TRBJ2-1	NA
CASTLGGDTQYF	TGTGCCAGCACCCTCGGCGGAGATACGCAGTATTTT	NA	TRBV28	TRBJ2-3	many
CASSFPGLAGGRTDTQYF	TGTGCCAGCAGCTTCCCGGGACTAGCGGGGGGAAGAACAGATACGCAGTATTTT	TRBD2	TRBV11-2	TRBJ2-3	many
CSAIDGGTGSYNEQFF	TGCAGTGCTATAGATGGCGGGACAGGCTCCTACAATGAGCAGTTCTTC	TRBD1	TRBV20-1	TRBJ2-1	few
CSARLVTNEQFF	TGCAGTGCTAGACTAGTCACGAATGAGCAGTTCTTC	NA	TRBV20-1	TRBJ2-1	many
CASSPPGQGSDTQYF	TGTGCCAGCAGTCCCCCGGGACAGGGGTCAGATACGCAGTATTTT	TRBD1	TRBV28	TRBJ2-3	many
CSAGEQPQHF	TGCAGTGCAGGGGAACAGCCCCAGCATTTT	NA	TRBV20-1	TRBJ1-5	NA
CASSLQQGYNEQFF	TGTGCCAGCAGCTTGCAGCAGGGCTACAATGAGCAGTTCTTC	NA	TRBV7-9	TRBJ2-1	many
CASTATGANQPQHF	TGTGCCAGCACCGCAACAGGGGCCAATCAGCCCCAGCATTTT	TRBD1	TRBV2	TRBJ1-5	few
CASTTLTGFSPLHF	TGTGCCAGCACCACATTAACAGGGTTTTCACCCCTCCACTTT	NA	TRBV12-3/TRBV12-4	TRBJ1-6	NA